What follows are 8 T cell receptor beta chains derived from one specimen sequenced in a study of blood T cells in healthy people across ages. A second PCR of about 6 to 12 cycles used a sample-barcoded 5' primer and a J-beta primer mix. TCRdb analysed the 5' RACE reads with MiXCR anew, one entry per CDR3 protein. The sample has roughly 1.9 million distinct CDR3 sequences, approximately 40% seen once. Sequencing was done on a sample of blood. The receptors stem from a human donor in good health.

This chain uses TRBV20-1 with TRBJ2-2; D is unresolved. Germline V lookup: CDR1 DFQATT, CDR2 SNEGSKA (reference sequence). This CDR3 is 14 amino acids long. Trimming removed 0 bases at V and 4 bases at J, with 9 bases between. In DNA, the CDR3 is TGCAGTGCTAGAGATGGGCTAACCACCGGGGAGCTGTTTTTT. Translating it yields CSARDGLTTGELFF.

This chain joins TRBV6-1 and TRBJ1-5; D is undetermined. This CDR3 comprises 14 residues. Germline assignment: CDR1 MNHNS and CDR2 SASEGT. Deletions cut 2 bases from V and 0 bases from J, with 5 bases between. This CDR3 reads CASSEFLSNQPQHF. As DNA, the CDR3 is TGTGCCAGCAGTGAATTCCTTAGCAATCAGCCCCAGCATTTT.

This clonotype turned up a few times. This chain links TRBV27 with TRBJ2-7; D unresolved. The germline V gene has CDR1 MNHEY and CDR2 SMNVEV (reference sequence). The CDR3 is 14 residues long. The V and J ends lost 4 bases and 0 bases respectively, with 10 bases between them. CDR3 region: CASSWSLISYEQYF. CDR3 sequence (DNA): TGTGCCAGCAGTTGGAGCCTAATCTCCTACGAGCAGTACTTC.

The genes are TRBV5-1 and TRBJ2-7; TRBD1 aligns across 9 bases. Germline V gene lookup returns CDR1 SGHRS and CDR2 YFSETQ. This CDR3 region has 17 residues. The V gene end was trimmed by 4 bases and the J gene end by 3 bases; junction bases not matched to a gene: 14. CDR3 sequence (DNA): TGCGCCAGCAGCCGTTCGGGACAGGGAGTTAGGAACTACGAGCAGTACTTC. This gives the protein CASSRSGQGVRNYEQYF.

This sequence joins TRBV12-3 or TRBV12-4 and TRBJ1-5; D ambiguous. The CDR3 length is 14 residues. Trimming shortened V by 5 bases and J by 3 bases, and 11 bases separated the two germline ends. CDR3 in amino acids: CASSLQSINQPQHF. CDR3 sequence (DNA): TGTGCCAGCAGTCTACAGTCGATCAATCAGCCCCAGCATTTT.

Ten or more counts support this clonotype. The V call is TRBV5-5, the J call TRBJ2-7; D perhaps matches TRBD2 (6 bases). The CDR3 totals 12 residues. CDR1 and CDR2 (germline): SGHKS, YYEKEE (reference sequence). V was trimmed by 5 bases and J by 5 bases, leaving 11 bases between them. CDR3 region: CASSLAENEQYF. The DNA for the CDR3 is TGTGCCAGCAGTTTAGCGGAAAACGAGCAGTACTTC.

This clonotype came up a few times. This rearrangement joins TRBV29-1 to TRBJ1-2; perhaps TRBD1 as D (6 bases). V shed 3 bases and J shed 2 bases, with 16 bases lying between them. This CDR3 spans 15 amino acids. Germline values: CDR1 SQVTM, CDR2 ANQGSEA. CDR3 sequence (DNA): TGCAGCGTTGAGGAAGGGGGGGGGAGAAACTATGGCTACACCTTC. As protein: CSVEEGGGRNYGYTF.

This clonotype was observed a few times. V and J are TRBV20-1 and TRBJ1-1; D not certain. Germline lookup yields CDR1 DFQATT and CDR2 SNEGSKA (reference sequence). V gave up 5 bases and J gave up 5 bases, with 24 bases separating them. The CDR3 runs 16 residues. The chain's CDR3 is CSAPEKSLTRPTEAFF. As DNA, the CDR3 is TGCAGTGCTCCTGAAAAATCATTAACCCGTCCAACTGAAGCTTTCTTT.